This T cell receptor beta chain was sequenced for a study of cytomegalovirus exposure and HLA in healthy donors. Study context: An earlier analysis found 95 million to 140 million unique TCR beta sequences from about 190 million T cells. General study results and limits: A later analysis reportedly found that, within productive TCRs, an Asian-associated ancestry cluster had fewer N-insertions than the mean observed across the roughly 700 donors. A list of about 180 TCR beta chains associated with cytomegalovirus was given. The classifier reportedly diagnosed cytomegalovirus status with high specificity and sensitivity.

Researchers ran the PCR with 60 Vbeta and 13 Jbeta primers. Clones were sequenced by immunoSEQ multiplex PCR, and TCRdb holds only the in-frame ones, with some missing. The table includes approximately 190,000 clones, roughly four fifths detected once. Notes on this clone: Its antigen is still unknown.

The trim removed 3 bases at V and 9 bases at J, leaving 11 bases unmatched. CDR3 length: 15 amino acids. Germline V gives CDR1 MNHEY, CDR2 SMNVEV (reference sequence). This clonotype was sampled from a woman aged 18-29 years in good health and CMV-seronegative. This chain joins TRBV27 and TRBJ2-1, with 7 bases matching TRBD1. Sequencing input: PBMCs. This CDR3 is CASSFFTGAGGEQFF. For the CDR3, the DNA is TGTGCCAGCAGTTTCTTTACAGGGGCCGGCGGTGAGCAGTTCTTC.